The text below deals with one T cell receptor (beta chain). Its antigen is undetermined. From germline, CDR1 is MDHEN and CDR2 SYDVKM. CDR3 length: 16 amino acids. The V segment lost 1 base and the J segment 3 bases; nucleotides outside the gene matches: 5. This sample was taken from a study of graft-versus-host responses after intestinal transplantation. Study summary: Transplantation in recipients was multivisceral, liver-intestinal, or isolated intestinal. Each recipient received anti-thymocyte globulin induction, then tacrolimus and steroids for approximately 3 years.

Whole-study findings and limits: Recipient marrow showed GvH clones, some seen first in ileum or blood. Allograft graft-versus-host to host-versus-graft clonal ratios ran high in patients with graft-donor T cell macrochimerism.

Method: immunoSEQ multiplex PCR; TCRdb's copy keeps in-frame clones and lacks some. The table shows about 46,000 clones, with 80% to 95% occurring only once. This receptor was identified in a human patient who received an intestinal transplant, so some T cells may come from the graft donor. The specimen comprised PBMCs, sampled about 790 days after a first intestinal transplant, on the day of a second. The J gene is TRBJ1-5, the V gene TRBV28, with TRBD1 matching 8 bases. CDR3 sequence: CASSLSWDRSNQPQHF. The CDR3 nucleotides read TGTGCCAGCAGTTTATCTTGGGACAGGTCCAATCAGCCCCAGCATTTT.